In this sample, the clone carrying this T cell receptor beta chain is large. Antigen unknown. This entry is derived from a study of CD8 T cell repertoires and HIV-1 epitope variants. The overall study: Twenty-five autologous and known Gag and Nef epitope variant peptides each stimulated T cells separately.

Findings of the study overall: This assay reports beta chains of antigen-expanded cells, not T cell function. Roughly 10 TCR beta clonotypes were antigen-specific, six apparently recognizing autologous or escape variants.

Using immunoSEQ multiplex PCR, the repertoire was profiled, and TCRdb retains in-frame clones only, with some absent. The data contain some 5,000 clones, 65% to 75% of them seen just once; the ten biggest clones take up about 44%. Germline-derived CDR1 and CDR2 are ENHRY and SYGVKD. Trimming removed 0 bases from V and 1 base from J, with 10 bases in between. The CDR3 is made up of 17 amino acids. Input material: cultured CD8+ T cells derived from PBMCs. This chain connects TRBV10-3 to TRBJ2-6; D tentatively fits TRBD1 or TRBD2 (5 bases each). The sequence derives from a male donor with HIV. The CDR3 is CAISESLGVSGANVLTF. The DNA for the CDR3 is TGTGCCATCAGTGAGTCTCTGGGGGTATCTGGGGCCAACGTCCTGACTTTC.